These 16 T cell receptor beta chains came from one sample sequenced in a study of blood T cell repertoires in COVID-19. Method: immunoSEQ multiplex PCR; TCRdb's copy keeps in-frame clones and lacks some. The repertoire holds a few hundred thousand clones, with more than 85% as singletons. The sequenced sample was PBMCs or T cells enriched from blood (not recorded which). These receptors were taken from a woman in her twenties or thirties who had recovered from COVID-19.

V gene TRBV21-1 combines with J gene TRBJ2-7; the table calls TRBD2, which could not be checked here. TRBV21-1 is given as a pseudogene. The CDR3 has 15 amino acids. DNA for the CDR3: TGTGCCAGCACTCAAAGAGGGAGTAGGTCCTACGAGCAGTACTTC. It specifies CASTQRGSRSYEQYF.

V usage is TRBV15 and J usage is TRBJ1-2, with D perhaps matching TRBD1 (6 bases). This CDR3 contains 15 residues. Trimming cost V 0 bases and J 4 bases, with 12 bases left between them. Germline V gives CDR1 LNHNV, CDR2 YYDKDF (reference sequence). The CDR3 DNA reads as TGTGCCACCAGCAGAGATCGGAAGGGGGTCTATGGCTACACCTTC. This gives the protein CATSRDRKGVYGYTF.

The V and J genes are TRBV5-6 and TRBJ1-1; D uncertain. The V end was cut by 6 bases, the J end by 7 bases, with 19 bases between. The germline V gene encodes CDR1 SGHDT and CDR2 YYEEEE. The CDR3 has 14 residues. In nucleotides, the CDR3 is TGTGCCAGCACCTCGGGAACCGGGTTTGGTGAAGCTTTCTTT. Its translation: CASTSGTGFGEAFF.

The chain combines TRBV24-1 with TRBJ2-7, with D perhaps TRBD2 (5 bases). Germline V CDR1 and CDR2: KGHDR, SFDVKD. Trimming removed 0 bases at V and 9 bases at J, with 11 bases between. This CDR3 is built from 13 residues. The CDR3 region is CATSDLLGGGQYF. For the CDR3, the DNA is TGTGCCACCAGTGATTTGCTGGGCGGAGGGCAGTACTTC.

This chain connects TRBV2 to TRBJ2-7; possibly TRBD2 for D (5 bases). The V gene's germline CDR1 is SNHLY and CDR2 FYNNEI. The CDR3 is 14 residues long. V was clipped by 6 bases and J by 4 bases, with 16 bases between them. CDR3 DNA sequence: TGTGCCAGCAGGTCCAGGCTAGCTGTTTACGAGCAGTACTTC. Its translation: CASRSRLAVYEQYF.

The chain links TRBV4-2 to TRBJ1-1; a weak D match, TRBD1 (5 bases). Trimming stripped 5 bases from V and 4 bases from J, with 20 bases between. Germline-derived CDR1 and CDR2 are LGHNA and YNFKEQ. The CDR3 is made up of 16 amino acids. The CDR3 DNA sequence: TGTGCCAGCAGCTCCCGGGCGGGGGATCCGGGCACTGAAGCTTTCTTT. This gives the protein CASSSRAGDPGTEAFF.

The chain employs TRBV28 and TRBJ1-1, with 10 bases identical to TRBD1. Trimming took 2 bases from V and 7 from J; bases not matched to a gene: 4. The CDR3 contains 14 residues. Germline values: CDR1 MDHEN, CDR2 SYDVKM. CDR3 sequence reads: CASSLVDRGDEAFF. For the CDR3, the DNA is TGTGCCAGCAGTTTAGTGGACAGGGGGGATGAAGCTTTCTTT. Full variable domain (outside the CDR3, taken from reference TRBV28 and TRBJ1-1): DVKVTQSSRYLVKRTGEKVFLECVQDMDHENMFWYRQDPGLGLRLIYFSYDVKMKEKGDIPEGYSVSREKKERFSLILESASTNQTSMYLCASSLVDRGDEAFFGQGTRLTVV.

This sequence joins TRBV7-9 and TRBJ1-1, with D unresolved. With 2 bases removed from V and 5 bases from J, the gap between germline ends came to 9 bases. From germline, CDR1 is SEHNR and CDR2 FQNEAQ (reference sequence). The CDR3 sequence is 13 residues long. The CDR3 nucleotides read TGTGCCAGCAGCTTAACAGAGAAGACTGAAGCTTTCTTT. It specifies CASSLTEKTEAFF.

This rearrangement joins TRBV5-4 to TRBJ1-1; tentatively, D is TRBD1 (5 bases). This CDR3 spans 14 amino acids. V was pared by 4 bases and J by 6 bases, with 16 bases between. Per germline, CDR1 SGHNT and CDR2 YYREEE (reference sequence). The CDR3 DNA sequence: TGTGCCAGCAGCGCAGGGATCTTACCCGCTGAAGCTTTCTTT. It translates to CASSAGILPAEAFF.

The chain employs TRBV7-8 and TRBJ1-5; D is ambiguous. Germline loops: CDR1 SGHVS, CDR2 FQNEAQ. The CDR3 runs to 14 residues. The V end was cut by 0 bases, the J end by 4 bases, with 7 bases between. CDR3 nucleotide sequence: TGTGCCAGCAGCTTAGCGGTAGAGAATCAGCCCCAGCATTTT. Protein sequence: CASSLAVENQPQHF.

The rearrangement uses TRBV19 and TRBJ2-1; unclear D gene. Germline-derived CDR1 and CDR2 are LNHDA and SQIVND (reference sequence). There are 13 residues in the CDR3. Deletions cut 3 bases from V and 7 bases from J, with 10 bases between. The CDR3 nucleotides read TGTGCCAGTAGTATCGGAGTGGCTAATGAGCAGTTCTTC. Translation gives CASSIGVANEQFF.

In its sample, this clone was seen a few times. The V and J genes are TRBV10-3 and TRBJ1-1, with 10 nucleotides matching TRBD1. J gave up 4 bases and V 6 bases, and 5 bases lay outside the gene matches. Per germline, CDR1 ENHRY and CDR2 SYGVKD. This CDR3 spans 14 amino acids. The CDR3 loop reads CAIRGQGITTEAFF. Written as DNA, the CDR3 is TGTGCCATCAGGGGACAGGGGATAACCACTGAAGCTTTCTTT.

This clone was counted a single time. This chain joins TRBV9 and TRBJ2-1; 10 bases line up with TRBD2. Germline trimming cut 0 bases from V and 9 bases from J; bases unmatched to any gene: 6. Looked up from germline, CDR1 is SGDLS and CDR2 is YYNGEE. The length of the CDR3 is 15 residues. CDR3 loop: CASSVVTSGWGEQFF. CDR3 nucleotide sequence: TGTGCCAGCAGCGTAGTGACTAGCGGGTGGGGTGAGCAGTTCTTC.

V is TRBV7-8 and J is TRBJ1-2; TRBD1 might be the D (6 bases). Deletions cut 5 bases from V and 10 bases from J, with 17 bases between. Germline CDR1 reads SGHVS; CDR2 reads FQNEAQ. The CDR3 has 13 amino acids. The CDR3 nucleotides are TGTGCCAGCAGCCGTACACGGGACACCGACTACACCTTC. Its translation is CASSRTRDTDYTF.

The V gene is TRBV18, the J gene TRBJ1-2; D remains unclear. V lost 3 bases, J lost 4 bases, and 12 bases lay in between. This CDR3 is built from 14 residues. Looked up from germline, CDR1 is KGHSH and CDR2 is LQKENI. CDR3 DNA sequence: TGTGCCAGCTCACCCGAGGGTTACCCCTATGGCTACACCTTC. It encodes CASSPEGYPYGYTF.

The rearrangement links TRBV5-1 to TRBJ1-2; TRBD1 aligns across 8 bases. Losses at the gene ends were 3 bases for V and 5 bases for J; bases not matched to a gene: 6. Germline CDR1 SGHRS, CDR2 YFSETQ. The CDR3 totals 14 residues. For the CDR3, the DNA is TGCGCCAGCAGCTCCGGACAGGGTACATATGGCTACACCTTC. This codes for CASSSGQGTYGYTF.